This entry lists 3 T cell receptor beta chains sequenced from one sample in a study of shared clonotypes between healthy human individuals. Only in-frame clones appear in the TCRdb table, and some are missing; sequencing was by immunoSEQ multiplex PCR. The table shows 2 million to 3 million clones, with 93% occurring only once. Sequences were obtained from naive CD4+ T cells from PBMCs. Subset in this sample: CD45RA+ positively selected. The receptors here all came from a man younger than 30 in good health. Some clones in this sample may be carry-over from other donors' samples.

This chain connects TRBV5-1 to TRBJ2-5; 12 nucleotides agree with TRBD2. The J call may be wrong; the DNA end is better matched by TRBJ2-7. Germline V gene lookup returns CDR1 SGHRS and CDR2 YFSETQ. The CDR3 has 15 amino acids. The CDR3 DNA follows: TGCGCCAGCAGCGCATCTAGCGGGAGGGCCTACGAGCAGTACTTC. Protein: CASSASSGRAYEQYF.

The chain links TRBV18 to TRBJ2-1; possible D gene TRBD1, 5 bases. V gave up 0 bases and J gave up 8 bases, with 11 bases separating them. The CDR3 runs 14 residues. CDR1 and CDR2 from the germline V gene are KGHSH and LQKENI. The CDR3 region has the DNA TGTGCCAGCTCACCACCGACAGCCAGGGATGAGCAGTTCTTC. Protein product: CASSPPTARDEQFF.

V usage is TRBV18 and J usage is TRBJ1-4; D not resolved. Trimming cost V 3 bases and J 8 bases, with 10 bases left between them. The CDR3 runs 13 residues. Per the germline V gene, CDR1 is KGHSH and CDR2 is LQKENI. CDR3 bases: TGTGCCAGCTCACCCCGGCGTGAGGAAAAACTGTTTTTT. Translation gives CASSPRREEKLFF.